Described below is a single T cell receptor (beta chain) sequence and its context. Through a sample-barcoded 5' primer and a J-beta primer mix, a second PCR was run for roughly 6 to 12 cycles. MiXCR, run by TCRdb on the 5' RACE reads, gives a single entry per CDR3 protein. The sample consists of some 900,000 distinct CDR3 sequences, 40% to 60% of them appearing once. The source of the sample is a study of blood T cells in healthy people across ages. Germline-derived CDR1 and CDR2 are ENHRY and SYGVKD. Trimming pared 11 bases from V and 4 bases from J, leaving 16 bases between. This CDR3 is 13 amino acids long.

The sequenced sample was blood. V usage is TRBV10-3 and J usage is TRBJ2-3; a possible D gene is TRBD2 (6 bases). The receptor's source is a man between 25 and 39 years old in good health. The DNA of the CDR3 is TGTGCCTCCCGGGGGAGCGAGGCAGATACGCAGTATTTT. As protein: CASRGSEADTQYF.